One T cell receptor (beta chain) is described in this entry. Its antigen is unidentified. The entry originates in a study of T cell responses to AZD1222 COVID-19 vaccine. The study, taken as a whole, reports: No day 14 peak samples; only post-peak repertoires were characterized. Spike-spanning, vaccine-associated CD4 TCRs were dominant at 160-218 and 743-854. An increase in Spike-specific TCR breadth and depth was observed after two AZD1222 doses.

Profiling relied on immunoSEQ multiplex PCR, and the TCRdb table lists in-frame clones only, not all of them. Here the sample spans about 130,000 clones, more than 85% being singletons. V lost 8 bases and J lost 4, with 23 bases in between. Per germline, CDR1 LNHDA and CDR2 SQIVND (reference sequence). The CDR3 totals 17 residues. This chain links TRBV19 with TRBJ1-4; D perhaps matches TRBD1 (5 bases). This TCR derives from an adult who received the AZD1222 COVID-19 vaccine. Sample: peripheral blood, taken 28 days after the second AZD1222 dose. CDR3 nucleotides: TGTGCCAGTGGGGCTGGGGGTGTGGGGCGGTTTAATGAAAAACTGTTTTTT. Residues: CASGAGGVGRFNEKLFF.